These 27 T cell receptor beta chains were sequenced from one sample in a study of cytomegalovirus exposure and HLA in healthy donors. PCR involved 60 Vbeta and 13 Jbeta primers. Only in-frame clones appear in the TCRdb table, and some are missing; sequencing was by immunoSEQ multiplex PCR. The sample carries about 120,000 clones, more than 65% recorded once. Material: PBMCs. All receptors come from a man aged 35 to 55 in good health and CMV-seropositive.

This clone was seen more than once but under ten times. The junction does not match germline at one end; this may be a read error. V and J are TRBV7-9 and TRBJ1-2, with D possibly TRBD1 on 5 matching bases. This CDR3 contains 16 residues. CDR1 is SEHNR, CDR2 FQNEAQ, per germline (reference sequence). The CDR3 reads CSSSAHLRGNRDGYTF. CDR3 bases: TGTTCCAGCAGTGCCCACCTTCGGGGGAATAGAGATGGCTACACCTTC.

J is TRBJ1-1 and V is TRBV9; the match to TRBD1 covers 8 bases. V dropped 0 bases and J dropped 11; count of bases not matched to a gene: 15. Germline CDR1 SGDLS, CDR2 YYNGEE. The CDR3 sequence is 16 residues long. The CDR3 nucleotides read TGTGCCAGCAGCGTAGAAAGCGGTGTGGGGTACAGGGGGGCTTTCTTT. It translates to CASSVESGVGYRGAFF.

The chain uses TRBV19 and TRBJ2-7; the D is unclear. Trimming removed 3 bases at V and 0 bases at J, with 6 bases between. Germline V gene sequence: CDR1 LNHDA, CDR2 SQIVND (reference sequence). The CDR3 consists of 13 residues. The CDR3 protein is CASSIGSSYEQYF. The CDR3 coding sequence is TGTGCCAGTAGTATCGGTAGCTCCTACGAGCAGTACTTC.

J is TRBJ1-6 and V is TRBV5-8, with 7 bases that match TRBD1. The CDR3 is 14 residues long. J was trimmed by 8 bases and V by 4 bases; bases with no gene match: 6. Germline assignment: CDR1 SGHTS and CDR2 YDEGEE. Here the CDR3 reads CASSELTGDSPLHF. The CDR3 DNA reads as TGTGCCAGCAGCGAACTAACAGGGGATTCACCCCTCCACTTT.

This clone was seen a handful of times. V and J are TRBV29-1 and TRBJ2-1; TRBD1 agrees at 7 bases. This CDR3 contains 14 residues. Germline CDR1 reads SQVTM; CDR2 reads ANQGSEA. Trimming at V came to 4 bases and at J to 3 bases, leaving 6 bases not matched to a gene. CDR3 DNA: TGCAGCGTTGGTGGTGACAGGGACTACAATGAGCAGTTCTTC. It yields the protein CSVGGDRDYNEQFF.

The CDR3 DNA is TGTGCCAGCAGCCGGGGGGGGGCCGGTCATAACTATGGCTACACCTTC. Translating it yields CASSRGGAGHNYGYTF. The chain carries TRBV5-6 and TRBJ1-2; D possibly corresponds to TRBD1 (6 bases). Germline V lookup: CDR1 SGHDT, CDR2 YYEEEE. V was shortened by 4 bases and J by 1 base, with 17 bases between the two germline ends. This CDR3 comprises 16 residues.

The CDR3 coding sequence is TGCGCCAGCAGCCCGAGCGGGGGAGGAGAGTTCTTC. It is translated as CASSPSGGGEFF. V is TRBV5-1 and J is TRBJ2-1, with 8 bases that match TRBD2. CDR1 is SGHRS, CDR2 YFSETQ, per germline. The V gene end was trimmed by 4 bases and the J gene end by 14 bases; junction bases not matched to a gene: 8. The CDR3 consists of 12 residues.

CDR3 sequence reads: CASSRDSSSTDTQYF. The CDR3 DNA is TGTGCCAGCAGCCGGGACAGCTCTAGCACAGATACGCAGTATTTT. This chain connects TRBV6-4 to TRBJ2-3, with TRBD1 identical over 7 bases. Germline V gives CDR1 MRHNA, CDR2 SNTAGT. The CDR3 totals 15 residues. With 6 bases clipped from V and 0 bases from J, the junction kept 6 bases outside the gene matches.

This chain connects TRBV13 to TRBJ2-5; 8 bases align to TRBD2. This CDR3 has 16 residues. From germline, CDR1 is PRHDT and CDR2 FYEKMQ (reference sequence). Trimming at V came to 2 bases and at J to 2 bases, leaving 7 bases not matched to a gene. CDR3 in DNA: TGTGCCAGCAGCTTACGGGGGCGGGGGGTACAAGAGACCCAGTACTTC. This gives the protein CASSLRGRGVQETQYF. Complete variable domain (other parts from reference TRBV13 and TRBJ2-5): AAGVIQSPRHLIKEKRETATLKCYPIPRHDTVYWYQQGPGQDPQFLISFYEKMQSDKGSIPDRFSAQQFSDYHSELNMSSLELGDSALYFCASSLRGRGVQETQYFGPGTRLLVL.

This clone was seen a single time. The chain joins TRBV19 to TRBJ1-1, with TRBD1 identical over 9 bases. The CDR3 has 15 residues. CDR1 and CDR2 from the germline V gene are LNHDA and SQIVND (reference sequence). Trimming cost V 4 bases and J 4 bases; bases outside gene matches: 7. The CDR3 spells CASSTSQGAGTEAFF. The CDR3 DNA reads as TGTGCCAGTAGTACATCACAGGGGGCTGGCACTGAAGCTTTCTTT. The complete variable domain, with remaining parts taken from reference TRBV19 and TRBJ1-1, reads DGGITQSPKYLFRKEGQNVTLSCEQNLNHDAMYWYRQDPGQGLRLIYYSQIVNDFQKGDIAEGYSVSREKKESFPLTVTSAQKNPTAFYLCASSTSQGAGTEAFFGQGTRLTVV.

The chain has TRBV5-1 and TRBJ2-7, with TRBD2 matching 11 bases. CDR1 is SGHRS and CDR2 is YFSETQ in the germline V gene. V lost 0 bases, J lost 3 bases, and 2 bases stayed unmatched. The CDR3 runs to 15 residues. The CDR3 here is CASSLETSGDYEQYF. CDR3 sequence (DNA): TGCGCCAGCAGCTTGGAGACTAGCGGGGACTACGAGCAGTACTTC.

The rearrangement joins TRBV15 to TRBJ1-1; 9 bases map to TRBD1. The CDR3 consists of 15 residues. V shed 3 bases and J 5 bases; nucleotides not matched to a gene: 7. Germline CDR1 reads LNHNV; CDR2 reads YYDKDF (reference sequence). This CDR3 reads CATSSRTGARTEAFF. The CDR3 nucleotides read TGTGCCACCAGCAGCCGGACAGGGGCGAGGACTGAAGCTTTCTTT.

J is TRBJ1-2 and V is TRBV9; 7 bases fit TRBD1. From germline, CDR1 is SGDLS and CDR2 YYNGEE. This CDR3 spans 13 amino acids. With V trimmed by 0 bases and J by 8 bases, 4 bases remained unmatched. CDR3 sequence: CASSVDRGDGYTF. The CDR3 DNA follows: TGTGCCAGCAGCGTAGACAGGGGTGACGGCTACACCTTC.

V is TRBV2 and J is TRBJ1-6; 8 bases fit TRBD1. Trimming at V came to 7 bases and at J to 8 bases, leaving 7 bases not matched to a gene. The CDR3 loop spans 14 amino acids. Germline V gene data show CDR1 as SNHLY and CDR2 as FYNNEI. In DNA, the CDR3 is TGTGCCAGCATGAAAACAGGGGGGTATTCACCCCTCCACTTT. Its protein product is CASMKTGGYSPLHF.

The sample holds a few counts of this clone. V and J are TRBV28 and TRBJ1-2; D ambiguous. Germline V gives CDR1 MDHEN, CDR2 SYDVKM. The CDR3 has 12 amino acids. V lost 3 bases to trimming and J lost 7 bases, with 9 bases between them. In nucleotides, the CDR3 is TGTGCCAGCAGTTTGGTAGTTGGTGGCTACACCTTC. It is translated as CASSLVVGGYTF.

The rearrangement uses TRBV18 and TRBJ2-1; D possibly corresponds to TRBD1 (5 bases). Germline V gene sequence: CDR1 KGHSH, CDR2 LQKENI. With 0 bases removed from V and 7 bases from J, the gap between germline ends came to 13 bases. This CDR3 contains 15 residues. This CDR3 reads CASSPPGAGLNEQFF. CDR3 nucleotide sequence: TGTGCCAGCTCACCACCTGGGGCAGGGTTGAATGAGCAGTTCTTC. The full variable domain, with the rest looked up from reference TRBV18 and TRBJ2-1, is NAGVMQNPRHLVRRRGQEARLRCSPMKGHSHVYWYRQLPEEGLKFMVYLQKENIIDESGMPKERFSAEFPKEGPSILRIQQVVRGDSAAYFCASSPPGAGLNEQFFGPGTRLTVL.

The chain couples TRBV27 to TRBJ2-2; 9 nucleotides match TRBD2. V trimming: 6 bases; J trimming: 6 bases; junction bases outside the gene matches: 5. In germline, CDR1 is MNHEY, CDR2 SMNVEV (reference sequence). This CDR3 spans 14 amino acids. The CDR3 loop reads CASRSGTSSGELFF. In nucleotides, the CDR3 is TGTGCCAGCAGATCCGGGACTAGCTCCGGGGAGCTGTTTTTT.

Points on this clone: Its ends do not fully match the called genes, so a read error is possible. Different DNA sequences within this sample yield the same CDR3. The V call is TRBV7-7, the J call TRBJ2-3; 9 bases are a match to TRBD1. CDR1 and CDR2 (germline): SSHAT, FNYEAQ (reference sequence). CDR3 length: 14 amino acids. Written as DNA, the CDR3 is TGTGCTAGCAGCTTAGGACAGGGGACAGATACGCAGTATTTT. Encoded protein: CASSLGQGTDTQYF.

The chain has TRBV27 and TRBJ2-7; 7 bases are shared with TRBD2. This CDR3 region has 13 residues. Germline CDR1 and CDR2: MNHEY and SMNVEV (reference sequence). Trimming took 8 bases from V and 3 from J; bases not matched to a gene: 7. The CDR3 nucleotides read TGTGCCAGCCGGGAAAGCGGGGTCTACGAGCAGTACTTC. Translating gives CASRESGVYEQYF.

The chain couples TRBV11-3 to TRBJ2-3; D is possibly TRBD2 (6 bases). CDR1 is SGHNT and CDR2 is YENEEA in the germline V gene. Trimming shortened V by 9 bases and J by 2 bases, and 15 bases separated the two germline ends. CDR3 length equals 14 residues. DNA of the CDR3: TGTGCCAGTGCGCGGGGCGGCTACACAGATACGCAGTATTTT. This codes for CASARGGYTDTQYF.

V usage is TRBV7-6 and J usage is TRBJ1-6, with D possibly being TRBD1 (6 bases). This CDR3 region has 16 residues. From germline, CDR1 is SGHVS and CDR2 FNYEAQ. V was clipped by 1 base and J by 10 bases, with 17 bases between them. Here the CDR3 DNA reads TGTGCCAGCAGCTTAGGAGCGGACAGACTCAAATCACCCCTCCACTTT. It specifies CASSLGADRLKSPLHF. Full variable domain (missing parts from reference TRBV7-6 and TRBJ1-6): GAGVSQSPRYKVTKRGQDVALRCDPISGHVSLYWYRQALGQGPEFLTYFNYEAQQDKSGLPNDRFSAERPEGSISTLTIQRTEQRDSAMYRCASSLGADRLKSPLHFGNGTRLTVT.

The chain employs TRBV18 and TRBJ1-4; 9 positions agree with TRBD1. Germline V lookup: CDR1 KGHSH, CDR2 LQKENI. V dropped 0 bases and J dropped 10; count of bases not matched to a gene: 21. The length of the CDR3 is 20 residues. CDR3 protein: CASSPPCGLRVQGAEGKLFF. CDR3 DNA: TGTGCCAGCTCACCACCGTGTGGCTTAAGGGTACAGGGGGCTGAGGGAAAACTGTTTTTT.

The V and J genes are TRBV11-2 and TRBJ2-3; D remains unclear. The CDR3 is made up of 14 amino acids. V shed 5 bases and J shed 2 bases, with 11 bases lying between them. Germline CDR1 and CDR2: SGHAT and FQNNGV. This CDR3 reads CASSAQILTDTQYF. The DNA of the CDR3 is TGTGCCAGCAGCGCACAGATTCTCACAGATACGCAGTATTTT. The full variable domain, its missing parts supplied by reference TRBV11-2 and TRBJ2-3, is EAGVAQSPRYKIIEKRQSVAFWCNPISGHATLYWYQQILGQGPKLLIQFQNNGVVDDSQLPKDRFSAERLKGVDSTLKIQPAKLEDSAVYLCASSAQILTDTQYFGPGTRLTVL.

The chain has TRBV7-2 and TRBJ1-3; tentative D call: TRBD1 (5 bases). CDR3 length: 13 residues. Deletions cut 5 bases from V and 1 base from J, with 6 bases between. Germline V lookup: CDR1 SGHTA, CDR2 FQGNSA. The CDR3 region has the DNA TGTGCCAGCAGCCAGGGTTCTGGAAACACCATATATTTT. Protein sequence: CASSQGSGNTIYF.

V is TRBV18 and J is TRBJ2-3; possible D gene TRBD1, 6 bases. Per germline, CDR1 KGHSH and CDR2 LQKENI. V dropped 3 bases and J dropped 1 base, with 11 bases sitting between them. This CDR3 has 15 amino acids. The CDR3 loop is CASSPPGVGTDTQYF. CDR3 nucleotides: TGTGCCAGCTCACCCCCAGGGGTGGGCACAGATACGCAGTATTTT.

The genes are TRBV6-1 and TRBJ1-5, with D perhaps TRBD1 (6 bases). V was pared by 6 bases and J by 4 bases, with 13 bases between. Germline loops: CDR1 MNHNS, CDR2 SASEGT. The CDR3 totals 14 residues. The CDR3 bases are TGTGCCAGCAGAGATAGGGGGATTAATCAGCCCCAGCATTTT. This codes for CASRDRGINQPQHF.

This clone was detected a few times. The chain has TRBV9 and TRBJ2-5, with 9 bases aligning to TRBD2. Germline V gene sequence: CDR1 SGDLS, CDR2 YYNGEE. The trim removed 3 bases at V and 5 bases at J, leaving 8 bases unmatched. The CDR3 runs 15 residues. In nucleotides, the CDR3 is TGTGCCAGCAGCGGAGAGGCGGGGGGGCCGGAGACCCAGTACTTC. Protein sequence: CASSGEAGGPETQYF. The variable domain in full, completed from reference TRBV9 and TRBJ2-5, reads DSGVTQTPKHLITATGQRVTLRCSPRSGDLSVYWYQQSLDQGLQFLIQYYNGEERAKGNILERFSAQQFPDLHSELNLSSLELGDSALYFCASSGEAGGPETQYFGPGTRLLVL.